This T cell receptor (beta chain) was obtained from a study of vaccination and CD4 T cells after COVID-19 (dated by TCRdb to 2021 to 2024). Concerning the study at large: Convalescent patients had a positive SARS-CoV-2 result on nasal swab PCR, and of these patients, fewer than ten had mild disease and one had severe disease. The convalescent cohort included six males and four females, with two Hispanic individuals, seven Caucasians, two Asians and one multiracial person. Participants got two doses of the Pfizer-BioNTech BNT162b2 vaccine (n=8) or two doses of the Moderna mRNA-1273 vaccine (n=2). Post-COVID blood samples from convalescent patients were collected a median of around 100 days after diagnosis, with a range of about 35 to 180 days. The time from the second vaccine dose to post-vaccine blood sampling had a median of roughly 72 days and ranged from roughly 13 to 241 days. For stimulating the cultures, overlapping spike peptide pools were used, derived from SARS-CoV-2 as well as from the common cold coronaviruses HCoV-NL63, HCoV-OC43 and HCoV-229E. In control cultures, a CEFX viral epitope pool was used as positive control, an HIV-1 Nef peptide pool was used as negative control, or no peptide was added. In around nine COVID-19 convalescent patients and 4 infection-naive healthy vaccine recipients, the spike-specific CD4+ TCR repertoire before mRNA vaccination was compared with the repertoire after mRNA vaccination. Overall study outcomes, separate from this receptor: In convalescent patients, a median about 86% of post-vaccine SARS-CoV-2-reactive clones were detected only after vaccination, suggesting vaccine-specific priming. An increase in the median number of SARS-CoV-2-reactive clonotypes from 20 to 25 after infection to some 38 after vaccination was observed, but the change was not found to be significant. In convalescent patients, nearly all vaccine-specific clones (304 of 307) were found to be mono-reactive for SARS-CoV-2 spike rather than cross-reactive with common cold coronaviruses. The number of convalescent patients in the study was relatively small, and the study did not examine early timepoints following natural infection.

The treatment or condition label, as the study defines it: approximately nine-day PBMC culture with coronavirus spike peptide pools or control peptides (ViraFEST assay). The ViraFEST assay was used in the study, in which antigen-specific T cells were expanded with peptide pools and expanded clonotypes were subsequently identified by TCR sequencing. The positive SARS-CoV-2 PCR tests of the convalescent patients were dated from March to December 2020, before the Alpha, Beta and Delta variants emerged in the United States. Under 2.5 million PBMCs per well were cultured in IMDM with approximately 5.2% human AB serum and approximately 10 IU/ml IL-2, plus 10 ug/ml peptide pools. Half of the culture medium was replaced with fresh IL-2-containing medium on days 3 and 7. After around 10 days of culture, CD4+ T cells were isolated by negative selection using the EasySep CD4+ T cell isolation kit. Ficoll-Paque Plus gradient centrifugation was used to isolate PBMCs from whole blood, and the isolated PBMCs were then either used fresh or cryopreserved at -140C. In general, triplicate wells were set up for every culture condition.

Library preparation used PCR. DNA from cultured CD4+ T cells underwent TCR sequencing with the Oncomine TCR Beta short-read assay at the Johns Hopkins FTIC core. Genomic DNA was extracted from the cultured CD4+ T cells with the QIAamp micro DNA kit. Oncomine TCR Beta libraries made from cultured CD4+ T cells were pooled using unique dual indexes and sequenced on an Illumina iSeq 100. The source study handled its data this way. Non-productive sequences were removed, and CDR3s that did not start with C, did not end with F or W, or were shorter than 7 amino acids were discarded. Antigen-specific clonotypes were identified with the MANAFEST web application by comparing peptide-stimulated wells with reference and other culture wells. An FDR below 0.05, an odds ratio above 5, and a productive frequency above 0.1% in at least two of three replicate wells were required for clones to be considered positive. Clonotypes that were significantly expanded in both SARS-CoV-2 spike wells and at least one common cold coronavirus spike condition were defined as cross-reactive. CDR3 homology was assessed with Levenshtein distances (stringdist) and unrooted phylogenetic trees (ape) in R version 3.6.1. TCRdb trimmed public reads at Q25 via fastp, called clones via MiXCR and kept in-frame beta chains. One record per CDR3 amino acid sequence lists the most common genes and DNA. V and J calls and clone size were set by TCRdb, not the authors. The sample contains over 15,000 distinct CDR3 sequences, roughly 50% of them found a single time. Clones ranked in the top ten supply about 3% of the sample.

This clonotype was picked up a small number of times. Its target antigen remains unknown. Nothing much larger sits one base from this clone, and base qualities are not available. Counted from cysteine to phenylalanine, this CDR3 has 14 amino acids. CDR3 DNA only is kept here, 42 bases in frame from base 1. For this chain, trimming is 2 bases at the V end and 0 bases at the J end, and the number of junction bases without a gene match is 1. Looking up the germline V gene (reference sequence) yields CDR1 DFQATT and CDR2 SNEGSKA. The receptor's source is a human donor who had recovered from COVID-19. The chain was built from TRBV20-1 and TRBJ2-3, and 8 junctional nucleotides match TRBD2. The source material was CD4+ T cells from blood, cultured in vitro, sampled after SARS-CoV-2 vaccination. Here the CDR3 is given as CSARKRESTDTQYF. The DNA reads TGCAGTGCTAGAAAGCGGGAGAGCACAGATACGCAGTATTTT.